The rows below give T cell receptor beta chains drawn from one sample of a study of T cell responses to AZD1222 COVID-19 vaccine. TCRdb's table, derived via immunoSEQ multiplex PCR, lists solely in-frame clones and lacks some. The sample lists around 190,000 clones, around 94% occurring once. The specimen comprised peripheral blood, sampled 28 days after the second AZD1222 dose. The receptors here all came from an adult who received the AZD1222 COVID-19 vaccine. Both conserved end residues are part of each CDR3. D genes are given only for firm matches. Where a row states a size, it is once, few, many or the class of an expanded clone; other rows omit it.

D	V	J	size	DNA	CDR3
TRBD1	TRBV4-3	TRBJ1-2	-	TGCGCCAGCAGCCAAGATTTCAGGGGGAGCTACACCTTC	CASSQDFRGSYTF
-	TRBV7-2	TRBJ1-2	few	TGTGCCAGCAGCTTATCAGGGGACTATGGCTACACCTTC	CASSLSGDYGYTF
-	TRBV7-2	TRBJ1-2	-	TGTGCCAGCAGCTTAGAGAGCACAAGCTATGGCTACACCTTC	CASSLESTSYGYTF
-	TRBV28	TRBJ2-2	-	TGTGCCAGCAGTTTATTGCACACCGGGGAGCTGTTTTTT	CASSLLHTGELFF
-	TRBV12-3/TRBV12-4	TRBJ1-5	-	TGTGCCAGCAATCAGGGGAATCAGCCCCAGCATTTT	CASNQGNQPQHF
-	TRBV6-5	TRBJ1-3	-	TGTGCCAGCAAGAACGGATACTCTGGAAACACCATATATTTT	CASKNGYSGNTIYF
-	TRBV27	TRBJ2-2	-	TGTGCCAGCAGTTTATTACAGGACTTGAACACCGGGGAGCTGTTTTTT	CASSLLQDLNTGELFF
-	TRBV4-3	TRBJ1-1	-	TGCGCCAGCAGCCAAGTGGACATGGGAAGGACTGAAGCTTTCTTT	CASSQVDMGRTEAFF
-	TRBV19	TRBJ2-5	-	TGTGCCAGTAGTGAGACTGGACAGCCGAGTAGGAAGACCCAGTACTTC	CASSETGQPSRKTQYF
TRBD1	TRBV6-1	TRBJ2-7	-	TGTGCCAGCAGTGAAGGGCCCGGGACAGTATACGAGCAGTACTTC	CASSEGPGTVYEQYF
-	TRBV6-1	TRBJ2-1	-	TGTGCCAGCAGTGTGGGCCAGCTTGTACCCTACAATGAGCAGTTCTTC	CASSVGQLVPYNEQFF
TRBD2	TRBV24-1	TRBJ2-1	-	TGTGCCACCAGTGCGTTAAAATCCGGGACGGGGAGGGTCAATGAGCAGTTCTTC	CATSALKSGTGRVNEQFF
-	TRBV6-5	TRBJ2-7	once	TGTGCCAGCAGTTACTCGAATCCCTACGAGCAGTACTTC	CASSYSNPYEQYF
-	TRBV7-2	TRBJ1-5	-	TGTGCCAGCAGCTCCAACGGTGATCAGCCCCAGCATTTT	CASSSNGDQPQHF
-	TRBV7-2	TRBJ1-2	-	TGTGCCAGCAGCCAAGCTACAGGCCCGTATGGCTACACCTTC	CASSQATGPYGYTF
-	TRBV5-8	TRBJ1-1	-	TGTGCCAGCAGCTTGGTTAGGCCCAACACTGAAGCTTTCTTT	CASSLVRPNTEAFF
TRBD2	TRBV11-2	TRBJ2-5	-	TGTGCCAGCAGCTTAGCGGGGGGAAAAGAGACCCAGTACTTC	CASSLAGGKETQYF
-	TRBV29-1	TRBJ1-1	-	TGCAGCGTTCGGAAGACTACAGGGTGGGGGAACACTGAAGCTTTCTTT	CSVRKTTGWGNTEAFF
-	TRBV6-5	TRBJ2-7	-	TGTGCCAGCAGTTTGTCCGCCGCTAGCGTATCCTACGAGCAGTACTTC	CASSLSAASVSYEQYF
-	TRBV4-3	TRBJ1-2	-	TGCGCCAGCAGCCAAGAGGACAGCTCAACCTATGGCTACACCTTC	CASSQEDSSTYGYTF
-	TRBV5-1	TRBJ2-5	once	TGCGCCAGCAGCTTGGACAGGAGGGCGACCCAGTACTTC	CASSLDRRATQYF
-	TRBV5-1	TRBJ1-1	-	TGCGCCAGCTCCAAGAATGGGGGGAACACTGAAGCTTTCTTT	CASSKNGGNTEAFF
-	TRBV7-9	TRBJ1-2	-	TGTGCCAGCAGCCACGGGAGCCACTATGGCTACACCTTC	CASSHGSHYGYTF
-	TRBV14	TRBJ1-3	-	TGTGCCAGCAGCCACAGGGGAGAATTCTCTGGAAACACCATATATTTT	CASSHRGEFSGNTIYF
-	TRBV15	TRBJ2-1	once	TGTGCCACCAGCAGGCCAACAGGGTCCTACAATGAGCAGTTCTTC	CATSRPTGSYNEQFF
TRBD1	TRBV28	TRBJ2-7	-	TGTGCCAGCAGCTCGGGACAGCCCGGCACCTACGAGCAGTACTTC	CASSSGQPGTYEQYF
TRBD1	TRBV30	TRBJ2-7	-	TGTGCCTGGAGTGCCTCAGACAGGGGAATAACCTACGAGCAGTACTTC	CAWSASDRGITYEQYF
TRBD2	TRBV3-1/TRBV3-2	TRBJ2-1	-	TGTGCCAGCAGCCAATTCCGGGGGGGGCCCCCCGGCAATGAGCAGTTCTTC	CASSQFRGGPPGNEQFF
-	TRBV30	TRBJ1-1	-	TGTGCCCATGGGGCCCCTGAAGCTTTCTTT	CAHGAPEAFF
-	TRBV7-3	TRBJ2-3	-	TGTGCCAGCAGCGCGTCGGGTCCTAGCGCAGATACGCAGTATTTT	CASSASGPSADTQYF
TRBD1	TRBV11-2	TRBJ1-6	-	TGTGCCAGCAGCTCGAACAGGGGGCGCTTAGATTCACCCCTCCACTTT	CASSSNRGRLDSPLHF
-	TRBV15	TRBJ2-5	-	TGTGCCACCAGCAGAGATCTCGGGCAAGAGACCCAGTACTTC	CATSRDLGQETQYF
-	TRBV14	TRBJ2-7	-	TGTGCCAGCAGCCAAGTTCACTCTACGGTCCACGAGCAGTACTTC	CASSQVHSTVHEQYF
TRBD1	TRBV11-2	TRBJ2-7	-	TGTGCCAGCAGCTTGGACAGGGCCTCCTACGAGCAGTACTTC	CASSLDRASYEQYF
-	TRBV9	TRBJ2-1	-	TGTGCCAGCAGCCTCGGGAACCCTTTGGTCTACAATGAGCAGTTCTTC	CASSLGNPLVYNEQFF
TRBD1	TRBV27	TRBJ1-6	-	TGTGCCAGCAGTTACCGGACAGGATCGACCTATAATTCACCCCTCCACTTT	CASSYRTGSTYNSPLHF
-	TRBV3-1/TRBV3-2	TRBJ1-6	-	TGTGCCAGCAGCCAAGATGTGGATTCACCCCTCCACTTT	CASSQDVDSPLHF
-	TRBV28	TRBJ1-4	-	TGTGCCAGCAGTTCCCCTCGATCGGGAGCGCGAGAAAAACTGTTTTTT	CASSSPRSGAREKLFF
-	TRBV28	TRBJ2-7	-	TGTGCCAGCAGTTCCGATGGCTACGAGCAGTACTTC	CASSSDGYEQYF
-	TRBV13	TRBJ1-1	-	TGTGCCAGCAGCCCAATGCGAGGGCCGAGGATATCTGAAGCTTTCTTT	CASSPMRGPRISEAFF
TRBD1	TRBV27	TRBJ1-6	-	TGTGCCAGCAGTTCCGACAGGGGGAGGAATAATTCACCCCTCCACTTT	CASSSDRGRNNSPLHF
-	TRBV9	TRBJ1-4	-	TGTGCCAGCAGCGTAGGGGGGACTAATGAAAAACTGTTTTTT	CASSVGGTNEKLFF
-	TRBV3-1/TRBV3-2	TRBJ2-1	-	TGTGCCAGCAGCCAAGTCCGGCATGAGCAGTTCTTC	CASSQVRHEQFF
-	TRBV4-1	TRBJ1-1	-	TGCGCCAGCAGCCAAGTGCAGGGATCGAGCACTGAAGCTTTCTTT	CASSQVQGSSTEAFF
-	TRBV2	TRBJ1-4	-	TGTGCCAGCAGGAAGTTCGAGGGGTTTGAGGAAAAACTGTTTTTT	CASRKFEGFEEKLFF
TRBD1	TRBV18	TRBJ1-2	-	TGTGCCAGCTCACTACCGTCGATGGGACAGCCTAACTATGGCTACACCTTC	CASSLPSMGQPNYGYTF
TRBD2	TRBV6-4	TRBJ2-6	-	TGTGCCAGCAGTGACACTCTAGCGGGGAGAGGGGCCAACGTCCTGACTTTC	CASSDTLAGRGANVLTF
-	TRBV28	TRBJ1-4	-	TGTGCCAGCAGTGGGGAAAAACTGTTTTTT	CASSGEKLFF